The 15 T cell receptor beta chains in this list originate from one sample, sequenced in a study of PD-1 blockade in classical Hodgkin lymphoma. Noted time point: cycle 4 day 1 (C4D1), after 5 to 7 weeks of nivolumab. Every patient experienced relapse after autologous stem cell transplantation, and brentuximab vedotin exposure varied. Clones were read by immunoSEQ multiplex PCR, and TCRdb kept only the in-frame ones, dropping some. The table includes about 92,000 clones, more than 80% detected once. The input for sequencing was peripheral blood mononuclear cells (PBMCs), taken before the fourth cycle of nivolumab. These receptors were obtained from a human donor with classical Hodgkin lymphoma.

The chain uses TRBV28 and TRBJ1-3; D is undetermined. Germline V gene sequence: CDR1 MDHEN, CDR2 SYDVKM. The CDR3 consists of 14 residues. The ends were cut back, 6 bases at V and 0 bases at J, with 9 bases in the middle. The chain's CDR3 is CASRIYTSGNTIYF. In DNA form, the CDR3 reads TGTGCCAGCAGGATTTATACCTCTGGAAACACCATATATTTT. The variable domain in full, completed from reference TRBV28 and TRBJ1-3, reads DVKVTQSSRYLVKRTGEKVFLECVQDMDHENMFWYRQDPGLGLRLIYFSYDVKMKEKGDIPEGYSVSREKKERFSLILESASTNQTSMYLCASRIYTSGNTIYFGEGSWLTVV.

The chain employs TRBV5-1 and TRBJ2-7, with 12 bases aligning to TRBD1. The trim removed 4 bases at V and 5 bases at J, leaving 4 bases unmatched. In germline, CDR1 is SGHRS, CDR2 YFSETQ. CDR3 length: 14 amino acids. CDR3 sequence reads: CASSPGTGGDEQYF. CDR3 nucleotide sequence: TGCGCCAGCAGCCCGGGGACAGGGGGCGACGAGCAGTACTTC.

In nucleotides, the CDR3 is TGTGCCAGCAGCCTACAGGTCTCCACTGAAGCTTTCTTT. It codes for CASSLQVSTEAFF. The chain is built from TRBV2 and TRBJ1-1; possible D gene TRBD1, 5 bases. The CDR3 length is 13 residues. Germline CDR1 and CDR2: SNHLY and FYNNEI. V was cut by 6 bases and J by 4 bases, with 12 bases left in between.

V is TRBV19 and J is TRBJ2-2, with TRBD2 matching 7 bases. CDR3 size: 14 residues. Germline assignment: CDR1 LNHDA and CDR2 SQIVND (reference sequence). J was trimmed by 3 bases and V by 6 bases; bases with no gene match: 4. The CDR3 DNA follows: TGTGCCAGTAGGGGGGACTATGACACCGGGGAGCTGTTTTTT. It encodes CASRGDYDTGELFF.

The count of this clone is one. The chain employs TRBV6-5 and TRBJ1-1; D remains ambiguous. The CDR3 has 16 amino acids. Trimming pared 2 bases from V and 1 base from J, leaving 14 bases between. Germline CDR1 MNHEY, CDR2 SVGAGI. DNA of the CDR3: TGTGCCAGCAGTTACAGGACGGTGGGTGGGAACACTGAAGCTTTCTTT. Its protein product is CASSYRTVGGNTEAFF.

This clone came up a few times. The chain uses TRBV7-3 and TRBJ1-1; 9 bases match TRBD1. Germline assignment: CDR1 SGHTA and CDR2 FQGTGA. Trimming at V came to 5 bases and at J to 4 bases, leaving 2 bases not matched to a gene. The CDR3 runs 13 residues. As DNA, the CDR3 is TGTGCCAGCAGCGAGACAGGGGGCACTGAAGCTTTCTTT. Encoded protein: CASSETGGTEAFF. Drawing the rest from reference TRBV7-3 and TRBJ1-1, the complete variable domain is GAGVSQTPSNKVTEKGKYVELRCDPISGHTALYWYRQSLGQGPEFLIYFQGTGAADDSGLPNDRFFAVRPEGSVSTLKIQRTERGDSAVYLCASSETGGTEAFFGQGTRLTVV.

This clone was counted a single time. The chain couples TRBV30 to TRBJ1-3; D gene uncertain. Trimming took off 2 bases at V and 7 bases at J, with 12 bases between the two ends. The CDR3 runs to 13 residues. The germline gives CDR1 GTSNPN, CDR2 SVGIG (reference sequence). The CDR3: CAWSLPAGNTIYF. CDR3 DNA: TGTGCCTGGAGTCTCCCGGCGGGGAACACCATATATTTT. The full variable domain, rest sourced from reference TRBV30 and TRBJ1-3, is SQTIHQWPATLVQPVGSPLSLECTVEGTSNPNLYWYRQAAGRGLQLLFYSVGIGQISSEVPQNLSASRPQDRQFILSSKKLLLSDSGFYLCAWSLPAGNTIYFGEGSWLTVV.

The V and J genes are TRBV19 and TRBJ2-7; possibly TRBD1 or TRBD2 for D (5 bases each). This CDR3 has 14 residues. V gave up 4 bases and J gave up 3 bases, with 13 bases separating them. In germline, CDR1 is LNHDA, CDR2 SQIVND (reference sequence). CDR3 DNA sequence: TGTGCCAGTAGTAGGGGCAGGGAGAACTACGAGCAGTACTTC. Translated, it gives CASSRGRENYEQYF.

This clone occurred a few times. The rearrangement uses TRBV11-1 and TRBJ2-5, with TRBD2 as a possible D gene (5 bases). The V and J ends lost 7 bases and 4 bases respectively, with 19 bases between them. Germline V gene lookup returns CDR1 SGHAT and CDR2 FQDESV (reference sequence). The CDR3 runs to 15 residues. CDR3 loop: CASTLKSGWGETQYF. In nucleotides, the CDR3 is TGTGCCAGCACCCTCAAGTCGGGGTGGGGAGAGACCCAGTACTTC.

Only a few counts were recorded for this clone. The chain uses TRBV28 and TRBJ2-7; 10 bases align to TRBD2. Germline V lookup: CDR1 MDHEN, CDR2 SYDVKM. The CDR3 is 17 residues long. The junction had 6 bases not matched to a gene; V was cut back by 1 base and J by 0 bases. Here the CDR3 DNA reads TGTGCCAGCAGTTTATTTCCGCTAGCGGGGGTCTCCTACGAGCAGTACTTC. Translated: CASSLFPLAGVSYEQYF.

The V and J genes are TRBV7-9 and TRBJ1-4; D is unclear. The CDR3 spans 14 residues. CDR1 is SEHNR and CDR2 is FQNEAQ in the germline V gene (reference sequence). Trimming took off 9 bases at V and 5 bases at J, with 16 bases between the two ends. CDR3 in amino acids: CASRSFRGNEKLFF. DNA for the CDR3: TGTGCCAGTCGTTCCTTCAGAGGGAATGAAAAACTGTTTTTT.

This chain connects TRBV18 to TRBJ2-5, with D maybe TRBD1 (5 bases). Germline lookup yields CDR1 KGHSH and CDR2 LQKENI. V was pared by 2 bases and J by 5 bases, with 24 bases between. This CDR3 region has 18 residues. CDR3 in amino acids: CASSPKRTQQAKTETQYF. CDR3 bases: TGTGCCAGCTCACCAAAGAGGACCCAACAGGCTAAAACCGAGACCCAGTACTTC.

This clone showed up just once. This rearrangement joins TRBV27 to TRBJ2-1; 11 bases are shared with TRBD2. This CDR3 region has 17 residues. Germline CDR1 and CDR2: MNHEY and SMNVEV (reference sequence). V dropped 0 bases and J dropped 2; count of bases not matched to a gene: 3. CDR3 sequence (DNA): TGTGCCAGCAGTTTATCCCCTAGCGGGAGGCCCTACAATGAGCAGTTCTTC. It is translated as CASSLSPSGRPYNEQFF.

The chain recombines TRBV2 with TRBJ1-2; 7 positions agree with TRBD1. Germline V gene data show CDR1 as SNHLY and CDR2 as FYNNEI. Trimming removed 8 bases from V and 5 bases from J; junction bases left unmatched: 5. The CDR3 is made up of 12 amino acids. CDR3 sequence reads: CASGDSVYGYTF. In nucleotides, the CDR3 is TGTGCCAGCGGGGACAGTGTATATGGCTACACCTTC.

This chain joins TRBV5-6 and TRBJ2-7; no reliable D call. Trimming removed 4 bases from V and 6 bases from J, with 14 bases in between. The germline gives CDR1 SGHDT, CDR2 YYEEEE. CDR3 length equals 13 residues. This CDR3 is CASSPISNLEQYF. CDR3 DNA sequence: TGTGCCAGCAGCCCGATCTCGAACCTCGAGCAGTACTTC. Full variable domain (rest looked up from reference TRBV5-6 and TRBJ2-7): DAGVTQSPTHLIKTRGQQVTLRCSPKSGHDTVSWYQQALGQGPQFIFQYYEEEERQRGNFPDRFSGHQFPNYSSELNVNALLLGDSALYLCASSPISNLEQYFGPGTRLTVT.